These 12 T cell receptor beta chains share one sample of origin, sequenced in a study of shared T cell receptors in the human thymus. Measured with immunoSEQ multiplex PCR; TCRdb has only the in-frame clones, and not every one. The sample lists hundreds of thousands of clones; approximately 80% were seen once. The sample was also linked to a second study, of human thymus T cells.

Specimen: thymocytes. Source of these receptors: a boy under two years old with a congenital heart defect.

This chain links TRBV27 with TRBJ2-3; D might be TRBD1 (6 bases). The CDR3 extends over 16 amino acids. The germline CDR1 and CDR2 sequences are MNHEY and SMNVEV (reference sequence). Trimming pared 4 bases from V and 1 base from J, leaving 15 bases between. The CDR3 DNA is TGTGCCAGCAGTTCATCAGGGGTAGGGGGCACAGATACGCAGTATTTT. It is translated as CASSSSGVGGTDTQYF.

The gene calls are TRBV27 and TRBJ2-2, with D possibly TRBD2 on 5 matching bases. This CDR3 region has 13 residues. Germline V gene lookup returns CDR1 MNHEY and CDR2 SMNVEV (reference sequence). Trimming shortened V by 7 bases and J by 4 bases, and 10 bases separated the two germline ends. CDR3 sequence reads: CASTPSSTGELFF. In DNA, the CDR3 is TGTGCCAGCACCCCTAGCAGCACCGGGGAGCTGTTTTTT.

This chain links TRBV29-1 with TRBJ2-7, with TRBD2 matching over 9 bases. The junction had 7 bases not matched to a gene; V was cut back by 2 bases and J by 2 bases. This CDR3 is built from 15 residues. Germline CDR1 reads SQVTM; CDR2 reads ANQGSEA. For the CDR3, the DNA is TGCAGCGTTGAAAGGGCTAGCGGGGATACCTACGAGCAGTACTTC. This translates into CSVERASGDTYEQYF.

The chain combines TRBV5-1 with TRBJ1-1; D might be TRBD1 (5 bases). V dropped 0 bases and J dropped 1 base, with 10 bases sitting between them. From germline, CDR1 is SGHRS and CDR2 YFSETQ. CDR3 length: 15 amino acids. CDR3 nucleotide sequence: TGCGCCAGCAGCTTGGCTCGCGGGGGGAACACTGAAGCTTTCTTT. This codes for CASSLARGGNTEAFF.

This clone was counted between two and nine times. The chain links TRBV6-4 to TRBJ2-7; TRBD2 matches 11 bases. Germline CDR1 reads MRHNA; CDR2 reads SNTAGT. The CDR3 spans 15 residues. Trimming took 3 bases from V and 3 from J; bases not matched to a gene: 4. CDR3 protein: CASSEASGGSYEQYF. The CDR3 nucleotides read TGTGCCAGCAGTGAGGCTAGCGGGGGGAGCTACGAGCAGTACTTC.

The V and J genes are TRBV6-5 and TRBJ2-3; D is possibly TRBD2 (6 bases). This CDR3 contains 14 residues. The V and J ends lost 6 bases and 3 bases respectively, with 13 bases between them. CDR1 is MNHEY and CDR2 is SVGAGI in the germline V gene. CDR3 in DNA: TGTGCCAGCAGCCTTAGCCGGGGGACAGATACGCAGTATTTT. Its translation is CASSLSRGTDTQYF.

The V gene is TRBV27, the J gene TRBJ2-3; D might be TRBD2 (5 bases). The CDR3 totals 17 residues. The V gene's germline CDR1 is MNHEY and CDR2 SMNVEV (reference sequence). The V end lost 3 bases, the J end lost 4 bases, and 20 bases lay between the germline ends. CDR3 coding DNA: TGTGCCAGCAGTTTTAGAGCACTAGTGGCGGGTCCAGATACGCAGTATTTT. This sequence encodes CASSFRALVAGPDTQYF.

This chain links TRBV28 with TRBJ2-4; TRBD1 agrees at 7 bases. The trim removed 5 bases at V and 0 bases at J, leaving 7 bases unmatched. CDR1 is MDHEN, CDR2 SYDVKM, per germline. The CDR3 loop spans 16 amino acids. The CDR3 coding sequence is TGTGCCAGCAGTCCGGACCAGGGGGTAGCCAAAAACATTCAGTACTTC. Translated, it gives CASSPDQGVAKNIQYF.

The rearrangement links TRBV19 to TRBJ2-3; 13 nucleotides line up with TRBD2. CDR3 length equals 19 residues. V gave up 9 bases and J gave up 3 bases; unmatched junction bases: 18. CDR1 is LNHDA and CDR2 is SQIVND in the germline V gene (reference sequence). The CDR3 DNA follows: TGTGCCAGCGCGGGACACAACGGGACTAGCGGGATTGGGACAGATACGCAGTATTTT. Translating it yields CASAGHNGTSGIGTDTQYF.

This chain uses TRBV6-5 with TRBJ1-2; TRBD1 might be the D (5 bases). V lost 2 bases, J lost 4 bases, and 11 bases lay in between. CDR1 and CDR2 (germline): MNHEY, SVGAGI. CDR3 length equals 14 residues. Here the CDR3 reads CASSYRTCSYGYTF. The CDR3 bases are TGTGCCAGCAGTTACCGGACATGCTCCTATGGCTACACCTTC.

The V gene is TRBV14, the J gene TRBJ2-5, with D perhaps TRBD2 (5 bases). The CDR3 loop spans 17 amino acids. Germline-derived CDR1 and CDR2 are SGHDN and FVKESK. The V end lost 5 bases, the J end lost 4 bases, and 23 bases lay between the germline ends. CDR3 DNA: TGTGCCAGCAGCAAAGTGGAGGCACCGGCCCAAAGAGAGACCCAGTACTTC. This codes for CASSKVEAPAQRETQYF.

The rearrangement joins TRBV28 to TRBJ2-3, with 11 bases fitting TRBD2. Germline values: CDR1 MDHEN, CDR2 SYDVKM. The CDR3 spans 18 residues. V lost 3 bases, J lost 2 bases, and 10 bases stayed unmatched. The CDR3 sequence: CASSLPGTSGSNTDTQYF. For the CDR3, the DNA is TGTGCCAGCAGTTTGCCCGGGACTAGCGGTTCAAACACAGATACGCAGTATTTT.